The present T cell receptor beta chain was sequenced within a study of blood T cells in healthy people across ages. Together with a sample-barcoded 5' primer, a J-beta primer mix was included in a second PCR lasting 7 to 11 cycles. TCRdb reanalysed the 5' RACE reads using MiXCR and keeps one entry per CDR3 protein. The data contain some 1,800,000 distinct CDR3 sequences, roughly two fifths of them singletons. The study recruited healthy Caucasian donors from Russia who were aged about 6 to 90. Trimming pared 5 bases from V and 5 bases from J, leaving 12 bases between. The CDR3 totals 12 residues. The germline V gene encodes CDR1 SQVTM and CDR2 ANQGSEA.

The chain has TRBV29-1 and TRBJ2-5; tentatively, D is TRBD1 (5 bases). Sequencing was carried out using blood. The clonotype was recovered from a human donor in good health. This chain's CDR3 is CSVLLQGETQYF. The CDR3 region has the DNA TGCAGCGTTCTCTTGCAGGGTGAGACCCAGTACTTC.